Shown below are 24 T cell receptor beta chains from a single sample sequenced in a study of T-cell memory formation after mild COVID-19. One entry per CDR3 protein results from TCRdb running MiXCR on the 5' RACE reads. The table lists around 12,000 distinct CDR3 sequences, around 13% of them singletons. The sample comprised PBMCs or a T cell subset sorted from them (not recorded which). Receptor source: a man between 18 and 29 years old who had mild COVID-19 (a few samples of this study predate the infection). Cell type and time point are not known.

This clonotype has at least ten counts. The chain combines TRBV7-2 with TRBJ1-5; D is unclear. CDR1 SGHTA and CDR2 FQGNSA come from the germline V gene. This CDR3 region has 15 residues. The V and J ends lost 4 bases and 9 bases respectively, with 19 bases between them. DNA for the CDR3: TGTGCCAGCAGCTCCCCCGAGTCGGGCCCAATGCCCCAGCATTTT. This encodes CASSSPESGPMPQHF.

In this sample, this clonotype turned up a few times. The chain is built from TRBV28 and TRBJ1-5, with D maybe TRBD1 (6 bases). V lost 5 bases and J 7 bases, leaving 18 bases between the germline ends. The CDR3 totals 15 residues. Germline assignment: CDR1 MDHEN and CDR2 SYDVKM. CDR3 sequence: CASSPRQVGRQPQHF. CDR3 DNA: TGTGCCAGCAGTCCCCGACAGGTGGGACGCCAGCCCCAGCATTTT. Looking up the rest from reference TRBV28 and TRBJ1-5 gives the full variable domain: DVKVTQSSRYLVKRTGEKVFLECVQDMDHENMFWYRQDPGLGLRLIYFSYDVKMKEKGDIPEGYSVSREKKERFSLILESASTNQTSMYLCASSPRQVGRQPQHFGDGTRLSIL.

This clonotype was detected only a few times. The V and J genes are TRBV5-1 and TRBJ2-5; either TRBD1 or TRBD2 may supply D (6 bases each). Germline-derived CDR1 and CDR2 are SGHRS and YFSETQ. This CDR3 region has 13 residues. Between the trimmed V and J ends, which lost 2 bases and 4 bases, there was a span of 9 bases. CDR3 residues: CASSFEGGETQYF. CDR3 DNA: TGCGCCAGCAGCTTCGAGGGGGGAGAGACCCAGTACTTC. The full variable domain, with the rest looked up from reference TRBV5-1 and TRBJ2-5, is KAGVTQTPRYLIKTRGQQVTLSCSPISGHRSVSWYQQTPGQGLQFLFEYFSETQRNKGNFPGRFSGRQFSNSRSEMNVSTLELGDSALYLCASSFEGGETQYFGPGTRLLVL.

The chain recombines TRBV29-1 with TRBJ2-1, with D perhaps matching TRBD2 (5 bases). CDR1 is SQVTM, CDR2 ANQGSEA, per germline. The CDR3 loop spans 16 amino acids. The germline V and J ends were trimmed by 6 bases and 6 bases, with 24 bases remaining between them. As DNA, the CDR3 is TGCAGCGTCCGGGATGGGGTGGGGATCCGGGGCAATGAGCAGTTCTTC. This sequence encodes CSVRDGVGIRGNEQFF.

The V call is TRBV6-2 or TRBV6-3, the J call TRBJ2-3; no clear D. The germline V gene encodes CDR1 MNHEY and CDR2 SVGEGT. With 6 bases removed from V and 6 bases from J, the gap between germline ends came to 10 bases. The CDR3 is 12 residues long. CDR3 nucleotide sequence: TGTGCCAGCAGCCCCCTTGGGGATACGCAGTATTTT. Amino acid sequence: CASSPLGDTQYF.

This chain connects TRBV4-1 to TRBJ1-1; D gene uncertain. The CDR3 runs 13 residues. Trimming left V 10 bases short and J 2 bases short, with 14 bases between. The germline CDR1 and CDR2 sequences are MGHRA and YSYEKL. This CDR3 is CATSERANTEAFF. CDR3 bases: TGCGCCACATCGGAACGAGCAAACACTGAAGCTTTCTTT.

This clonotype has ten or more counts. V gene TRBV7-8 combines with J gene TRBJ1-6; the D gene is possibly TRBD1 (5 bases). The CDR3 consists of 18 residues. V was clipped by 3 bases and J by 9 bases, with 24 bases between them. Germline CDR1 SGHVS, CDR2 FQNEAQ. The CDR3 DNA follows: TGTGCCAGCAGCTTGAGGGGAGCGGGGTTGGAAAGCTTTTCACCCCTCCACTTT. This encodes CASSLRGAGLESFSPLHF.

This clonotype was seen a handful of times. The chain joins TRBV2 to TRBJ2-5; D is unclear. Germline lookup yields CDR1 SNHLY and CDR2 FYNNEI. The length of the CDR3 is 11 residues. V was clipped by 6 bases and J by 7 bases, with 9 bases between them. The DNA of the CDR3 is TGTGCCAGCAGCGAGACCGGGACCCAGTACTTC. Protein: CASSETGTQYF.

This clonotype is categorized as medium-sized. V is TRBV19 and J is TRBJ1-2; possible D gene TRBD1, 5 bases. Germline lookup yields CDR1 LNHDA and CDR2 SQIVND (reference sequence). The V end lost 10 bases, the J end lost 3 bases, and 18 bases lay between the germline ends. The CDR3 runs 14 residues. The CDR3 nucleotides are TGTGCCACCGCGGTTGACTCAGGGTACTATGGCTACACCTTC. It specifies CATAVDSGYYGYTF.

The table lists this clonotype with many counts. The genes are TRBV6-2 or TRBV6-3 and TRBJ2-2; D may correspond to TRBD1 or TRBD2 (5 bases each). The CDR3 has 16 residues. The V end lost 8 bases, the J end lost 5 bases, and 21 bases lay between the germline ends. The germline V gene encodes CDR1 MNHEY and CDR2 SVGEGT. The CDR3 DNA reads as TGTGCCAGCCACTTCTTCCGGGACGTCAGGACCGGGGAGCTGTTTTTT. This translates into CASHFFRDVRTGELFF.

This clonotype was observed a handful of times. V gene TRBV20-1 combines with J gene TRBJ2-1; D might be TRBD1 or TRBD2, each matching 6 bases. Trimming removed 1 base at V and 3 bases at J, with 10 bases between. Germline CDR1 DFQATT, CDR2 SNEGSKA (reference sequence). This CDR3 comprises 14 residues. CDR3 coding DNA: TGCAGTGCTAGAGGGGGGGCGGGCTACAATGAGCAGTTCTTC. It is translated as CSARGGAGYNEQFF.

The table lists this clonotype with many counts. This chain links TRBV4-1 with TRBJ2-7, with D perhaps given as TRBD1 or TRBD2 (6 bases each). The CDR3 extends over 15 amino acids. Trimming removed 0 bases at V and 6 bases at J, with 15 bases between. CDR1 is MGHRA and CDR2 is YSYEKL in the germline V gene. CDR3 residues: CASSQDVNRGAEQYV. The CDR3 DNA sequence: TGCGCCAGCAGCCAAGATGTGAATAGGGGGGCCGAGCAGTACGTC.

The chain couples TRBV14 to TRBJ2-5; maybe TRBD1 (6 bases). The CDR3 contains 13 residues. Trimming took off 4 bases at V and 5 bases at J, with 11 bases between the two ends. The germline CDR1 and CDR2 sequences are SGHDN and FVKESK. The CDR3 loop reads CASSPGEWETQYF. The CDR3 bases are TGTGCCAGCAGCCCAGGGGAATGGGAGACCCAGTACTTC.

This clonotype was detected a few times. The chain links TRBV12-3 or TRBV12-4 to TRBJ2-1, with unresolved D. V gave up 6 bases and J gave up 4 bases, with 4 bases separating them. CDR3 length: 11 amino acids. This chain's CDR3 is CASSEYNEQFF. The CDR3 DNA reads as TGTGCCAGCAGCGAATACAATGAGCAGTTCTTC.

This clonotype has a handful of counts. Here the CDR3 reads CASSFSGGRTGELFF. The CDR3 DNA reads TGTGCCAGCAGCTTTAGCGGGGGGCGAACCGGGGAGCTGTTTTTT. This chain links TRBV11-2 with TRBJ2-2, with TRBD2 matching 10 bases. With 3 bases clipped from V and 5 bases from J, the junction kept 3 bases outside the gene matches. The CDR3 has 15 amino acids. From germline, CDR1 is SGHAT and CDR2 FQNNGV.

This clonotype has a count of ten or more. The V and J genes are TRBV27 and TRBJ2-3, with 12 bases aligning to TRBD2. The length of the CDR3 is 19 residues. Germline V gene lookup returns CDR1 MNHEY and CDR2 SMNVEV (reference sequence). J was trimmed by 1 base and V by 4 bases; bases with no gene match: 12. CDR3 DNA sequence: TGTGCCAGCAGTTCCCCCCGGGCCCGACTAGCGGGGGGCACAGATACGCAGTATTTT. This gives the protein CASSSPRARLAGGTDTQYF.

This clonotype was seen many times. The chain carries TRBV27 and TRBJ1-2, with D uncertain. The CDR3 runs to 13 residues. The germline V gene has CDR1 MNHEY and CDR2 SMNVEV (reference sequence). Trimming cost V 2 bases and J 4 bases, with 8 bases left between them. In nucleotides, the CDR3 is TGTGCCAGCAGTTTAAGGGTGGGCTATGGCTACACCTTC. Translation: CASSLRVGYGYTF.

This clonotype was observed at least ten times. This chain links TRBV29-1 with TRBJ2-1; weak D call: TRBD2 (7 bases). Germline V gene sequence: CDR1 SQVTM, CDR2 ANQGSEA. This CDR3 region has 16 residues. V gave up 7 bases and J gave up 3 bases, with 22 bases separating them. CDR3 sequence: CSDTDRGGGNYNEQFF. The CDR3 nucleotides are TGCAGCGATACCGACCGGGGCGGGGGCAACTACAATGAGCAGTTCTTC.

This clonotype occurred many times. The rearrangement links TRBV5-1 to TRBJ2-6, with a tentative D call TRBD1 (5 bases). The V end lost 2 bases, the J end lost 2 bases, and 5 bases lay between the germline ends. This CDR3 is 14 amino acids long. Germline V gene lookup returns CDR1 SGHRS and CDR2 YFSETQ. The CDR3 coding sequence is TGCGCCAGCAGCTTCAGGGCTGGGGCCAACGTCCTGACTTTC. This sequence encodes CASSFRAGANVLTF.

The V and J genes are TRBV12-3 or TRBV12-4 and TRBJ2-1, with D perhaps matching TRBD1 (6 bases). The length of the CDR3 is 14 residues. The V and J ends lost 3 bases and 8 bases respectively, with 14 bases between them. As DNA, the CDR3 is TGTGCCAGCAGTTTGGGGCAGGGGATCCATGAGCAGTTCTTC. This translates into CASSLGQGIHEQFF.

The sample holds many counts of this clonotype. This rearrangement joins TRBV6-1 to TRBJ2-7, with 8 bases aligning to TRBD1. The ends lost 6 bases at V and 3 bases at J; junction bases unmatched: 7. This CDR3 region has 14 residues. Per germline, CDR1 MNHNS and CDR2 SASEGT. CDR3 protein: CASSRGQFFYEQYV. CDR3 bases: TGTGCCAGCAGCAGGGGGCAATTCTTCTACGAGCAGTACGTC.

The table lists this clonotype with a few counts. The chain links TRBV7-9 to TRBJ1-2; D not resolved. The CDR3 extends over 11 amino acids. The germline CDR1 and CDR2 sequences are SEHNR and FQNEAQ (reference sequence). V was shortened by 3 bases and J by 7 bases, with 6 bases between the two germline ends. The chain's CDR3 is CASSFPVGYTF. As DNA, the CDR3 is TGTGCCAGCAGCTTCCCGGTTGGCTACACCTTC. Complete variable domain (other parts from reference TRBV7-9 and TRBJ1-2): DTGVSQNPRHKITKRGQNVTFRCDPISEHNRLYWYRQTLGQGPEFLTYFQNEAQLEKSRLLSDRFSAERPKGSFSTLEIQRTEQGDSAMYLCASSFPVGYTFGSGTRLTVV.

This clonotype appeared many times. CDR3 region: CASSLRRGLAGGQETQYF. CDR3 coding DNA: TGTGCCAGCAGCTTAAGGAGGGGACTAGCGGGGGGACAAGAGACCCAGTACTTC. This chain joins TRBV7-8 and TRBJ2-5; 15 positions match TRBD2. CDR1 and CDR2 from the germline V gene are SGHVS and FQNEAQ. The CDR3 contains 18 residues. The J segment lost 2 bases and the V segment lost 2 bases, leaving 6 bases of the junction unmatched.

The genes are TRBV7-9 and TRBJ2-7; TRBD2 agrees at 9 bases. The ends lost 5 bases at V and 1 base at J; junction bases unmatched: 6. Germline assignment: CDR1 SEHNR and CDR2 FQNEAQ (reference sequence). This CDR3 spans 15 amino acids. The CDR3 spells CASSVSGGHSYEQYF. CDR3 DNA: TGTGCCAGCAGCGTTAGCGGGGGCCATTCCTACGAGCAGTACTTC.